This T cell receptor beta chain comes out of a study of CD8+ T cells in alopecia areata. Study-level points and caveats: Lesional tissue from the scalp (especially in alopecia totalis/universalis) showed higher clonality than normal scalp.

Remarks on this clone: The antigen remains undetermined.

Germline V gene data show CDR1 as SGHNT and CDR2 as YYREEE (reference sequence). The CDR3 length is 15 residues. Trimming stripped 0 bases from V and 0 bases from J, with 8 bases between. Obtained from alopecia areata patients were lesional scalp punch biopsies along with peripheral blood. Extraction of RNA preceded its reverse transcription into cDNA, which served as the sequencing template. Using immunoSEQ multiplex PCR, the repertoire was profiled, and TCRdb retains in-frame clones only, with some absent. Found here are under 40,000 clones, less than 70% of them singletons; the top ten hold roughly 37%.

The sequenced material came from NKG2D-high CD8+ T cells sorted from blood. The clonotype originates from a human donor with alopecia areata. The chain carries TRBV5-4 and TRBJ2-3, with D unclear. CDR3 region: CASSLGHTSTDTQYF. The CDR3 DNA follows: TGTGCCAGCAGCTTGGGACACACCAGCACAGATACGCAGTATTTT.